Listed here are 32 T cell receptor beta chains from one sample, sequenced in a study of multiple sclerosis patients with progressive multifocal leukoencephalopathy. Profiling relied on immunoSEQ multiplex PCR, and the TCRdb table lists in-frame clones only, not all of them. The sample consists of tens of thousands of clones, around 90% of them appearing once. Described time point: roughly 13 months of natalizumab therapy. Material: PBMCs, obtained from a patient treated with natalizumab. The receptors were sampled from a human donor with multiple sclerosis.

The CDR3 here is CASSLSGAWNSPLHF. CDR3 DNA: TGTGCCAGCAGCTTATCAGGGGCTTGGAATTCACCCCTCCACTTT. The V and J genes are TRBV7-2 and TRBJ1-6; tentative D call: TRBD1 (6 bases). The germline gives CDR1 SGHTA, CDR2 FQGNSA. With 2 bases removed from V and 7 bases from J, the gap between germline ends came to 12 bases. The CDR3 is 15 residues long.

CDR3 bases: TGTGCCAGCAGCAAGTCTCCGGATCAGCCCCAGCATTTT. This gives the protein CASSKSPDQPQHF. This chain connects TRBV7-8 to TRBJ1-5; no firm D call. The germline gives CDR1 SGHVS, CDR2 FQNEAQ. V gave up 5 bases and J gave up 5 bases, with 10 bases separating them. The CDR3 consists of 13 residues. Full variable domain (rest looked up from reference TRBV7-8 and TRBJ1-5): GAGVSQSPRYKVAKRGQDVALRCDPISGHVSLFWYQQALGQGPEFLTYFQNEAQLDKSGLPSDRFFAERPEGSVSTLKIQRTQQEDSAVYLCASSKSPDQPQHFGDGTRLSIL.

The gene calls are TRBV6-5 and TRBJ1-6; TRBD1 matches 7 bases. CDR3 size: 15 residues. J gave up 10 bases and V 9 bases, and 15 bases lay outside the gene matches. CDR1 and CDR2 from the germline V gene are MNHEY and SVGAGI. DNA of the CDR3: TGTGCCAGTAGGGGAAACAGGGGAGAAGGATCACCCCTCCACTTT. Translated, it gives CASRGNRGEGSPLHF.

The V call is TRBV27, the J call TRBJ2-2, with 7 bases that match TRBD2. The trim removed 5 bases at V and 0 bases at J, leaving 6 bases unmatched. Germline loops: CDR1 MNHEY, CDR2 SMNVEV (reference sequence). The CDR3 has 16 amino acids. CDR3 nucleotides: TGTGCCAGCAGTACCCTGGCGGGGGCGAACACCGGGGAGCTGTTTTTT. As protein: CASSTLAGANTGELFF.

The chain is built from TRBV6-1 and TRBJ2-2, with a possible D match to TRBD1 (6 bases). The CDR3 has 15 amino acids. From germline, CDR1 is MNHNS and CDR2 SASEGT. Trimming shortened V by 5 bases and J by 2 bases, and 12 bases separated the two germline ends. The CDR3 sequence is CASSRWTDNTGELFF. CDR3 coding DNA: TGTGCCAGCAGTCGATGGACAGACAACACCGGGGAGCTGTTTTTT.

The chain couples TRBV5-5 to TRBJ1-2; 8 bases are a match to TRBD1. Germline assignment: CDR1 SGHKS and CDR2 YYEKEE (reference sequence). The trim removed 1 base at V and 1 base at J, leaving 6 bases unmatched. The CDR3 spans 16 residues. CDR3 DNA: TGTGCCAGCAGCTTGAGGGGCAGGGGGCTTAACTATGGCTACACCTTC. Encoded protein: CASSLRGRGLNYGYTF.

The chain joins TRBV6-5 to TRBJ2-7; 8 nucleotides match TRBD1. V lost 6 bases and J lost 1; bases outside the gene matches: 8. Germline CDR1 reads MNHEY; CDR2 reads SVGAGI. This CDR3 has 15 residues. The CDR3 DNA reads TGTGCCAGCAGAATCGGGACAGGAATTTCCTACGAGCAGTACTTC. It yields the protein CASRIGTGISYEQYF.

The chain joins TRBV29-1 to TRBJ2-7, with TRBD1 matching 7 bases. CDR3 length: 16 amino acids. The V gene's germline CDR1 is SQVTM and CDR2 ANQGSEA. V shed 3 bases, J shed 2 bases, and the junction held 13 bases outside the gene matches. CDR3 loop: CSVEGSVQGSAYEQYF. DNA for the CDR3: TGCAGCGTTGAGGGGTCGGTACAGGGGAGCGCCTACGAGCAGTACTTC.

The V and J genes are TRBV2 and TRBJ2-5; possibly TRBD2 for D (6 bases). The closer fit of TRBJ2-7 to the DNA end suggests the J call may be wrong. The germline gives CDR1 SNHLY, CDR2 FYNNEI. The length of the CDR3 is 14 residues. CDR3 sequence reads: CASNAGLFSYEQYF. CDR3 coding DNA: TGTGCCAGCAACGCGGGGCTTTTTTCCTACGAGCAGTACTTC.

CDR3 sequence (DNA): TGTGCCAGCAGCTTGGATACTAGCGGGGTCGTTGAGCAGTTCTTC. Protein sequence: CASSLDTSGVVEQFF. The rearrangement joins TRBV5-6 to TRBJ2-1, with TRBD2 matching over 10 bases. The CDR3 contains 15 residues. CDR1 is SGHDT and CDR2 is YYEEEE in the germline V gene. V was clipped by 0 bases and J by 9 bases; unmatched bases: 6.

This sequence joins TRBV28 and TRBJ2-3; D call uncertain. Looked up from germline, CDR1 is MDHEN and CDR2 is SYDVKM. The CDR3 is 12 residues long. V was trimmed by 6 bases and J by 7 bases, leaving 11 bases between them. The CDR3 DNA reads TGTGCCAGCAGCCTAACAGAGTATACGCAGTATTTT. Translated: CASSLTEYTQYF. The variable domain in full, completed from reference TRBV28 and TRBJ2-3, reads DVKVTQSSRYLVKRTGEKVFLECVQDMDHENMFWYRQDPGLGLRLIYFSYDVKMKEKGDIPEGYSVSREKKERFSLILESASTNQTSMYLCASSLTEYTQYFGPGTRLTVL.

The CDR3 sequence is CAISLRVEATEAFF. In DNA form, the CDR3 reads TGTGCCATCTCCTTACGGGTGGAGGCCACTGAAGCTTTCTTT. This chain joins TRBV10-3 and TRBJ1-1; D uncertain. CDR3 length equals 14 residues. Germline V gene lookup returns CDR1 ENHRY and CDR2 SYGVKD. Deletions cut 8 bases from V and 4 bases from J, with 17 bases between.

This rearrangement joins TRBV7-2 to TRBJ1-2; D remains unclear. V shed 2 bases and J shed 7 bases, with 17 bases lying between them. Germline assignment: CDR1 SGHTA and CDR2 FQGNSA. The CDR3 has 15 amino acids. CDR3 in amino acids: CASSLSLAPPFGYTF. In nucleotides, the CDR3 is TGTGCCAGCAGCTTAAGTCTCGCGCCGCCGTTTGGCTACACCTTC.

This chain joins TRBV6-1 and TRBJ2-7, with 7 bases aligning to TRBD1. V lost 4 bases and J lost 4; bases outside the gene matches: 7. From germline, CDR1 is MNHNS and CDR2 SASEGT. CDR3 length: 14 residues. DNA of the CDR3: TGTGCCAGCAGTGTTCGGGACAGAACTTACGAGCAGTACTTC. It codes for CASSVRDRTYEQYF.

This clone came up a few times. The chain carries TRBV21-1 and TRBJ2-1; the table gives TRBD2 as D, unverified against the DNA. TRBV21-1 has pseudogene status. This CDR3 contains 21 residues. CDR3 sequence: CASSKKGANGTSGRLYNEQFF. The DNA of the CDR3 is TGTGCCAGCAGCAAAAAAGGGGCGAACGGGACTAGCGGGAGATTATACAATGAGCAGTTCTTC.

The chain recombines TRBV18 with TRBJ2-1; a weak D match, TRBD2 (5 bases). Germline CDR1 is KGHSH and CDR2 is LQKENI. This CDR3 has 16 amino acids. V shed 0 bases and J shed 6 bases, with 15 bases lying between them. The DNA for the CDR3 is TGTGCCAGCTCACCACCGATAAGAGCGGTGGGCAATGAGCAGTTCTTC. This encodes CASSPPIRAVGNEQFF.

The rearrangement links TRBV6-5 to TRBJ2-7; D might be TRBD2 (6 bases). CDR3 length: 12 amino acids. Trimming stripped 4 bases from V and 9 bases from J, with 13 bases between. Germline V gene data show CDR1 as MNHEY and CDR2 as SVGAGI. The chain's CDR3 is CASSSGTGRQYF. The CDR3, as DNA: TGTGCCAGCAGTTCCGGGACCGGGAGGCAGTACTTC.

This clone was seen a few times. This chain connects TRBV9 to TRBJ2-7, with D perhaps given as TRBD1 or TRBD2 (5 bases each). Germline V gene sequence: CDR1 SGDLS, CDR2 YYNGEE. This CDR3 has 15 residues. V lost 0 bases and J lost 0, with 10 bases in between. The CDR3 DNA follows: TGTGCCAGCAGCGTAGGGTGGGGGAGCTCCTACGAGCAGTACTTC. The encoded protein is CASSVGWGSSYEQYF.

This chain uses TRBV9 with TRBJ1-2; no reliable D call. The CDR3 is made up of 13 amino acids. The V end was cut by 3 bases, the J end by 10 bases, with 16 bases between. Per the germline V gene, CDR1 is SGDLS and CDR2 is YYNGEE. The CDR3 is CASSDSFPGAYTF. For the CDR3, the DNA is TGTGCCAGCAGCGACAGTTTTCCGGGTGCCTACACCTTC.

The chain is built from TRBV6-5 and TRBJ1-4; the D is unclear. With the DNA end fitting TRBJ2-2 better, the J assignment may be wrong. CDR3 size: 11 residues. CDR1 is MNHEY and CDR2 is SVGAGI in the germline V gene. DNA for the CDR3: TGTGCCAGCAGAGAAGCGACGGAGCTGTTTTTT. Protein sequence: CASREATELFF.

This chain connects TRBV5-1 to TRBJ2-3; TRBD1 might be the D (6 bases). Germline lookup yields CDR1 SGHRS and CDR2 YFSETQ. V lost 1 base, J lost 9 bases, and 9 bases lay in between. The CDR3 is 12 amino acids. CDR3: CASSLTGQTQYF. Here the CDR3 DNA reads TGCGCCAGCAGCTTGACCGGACAGACGCAGTATTTT.

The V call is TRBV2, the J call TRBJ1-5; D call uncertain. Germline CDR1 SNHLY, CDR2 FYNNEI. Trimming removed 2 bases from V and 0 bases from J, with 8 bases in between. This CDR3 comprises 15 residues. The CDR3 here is CASSERPISNQPQHF. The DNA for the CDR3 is TGTGCCAGCAGTGAACGGCCGATTAGCAATCAGCCCCAGCATTTT.

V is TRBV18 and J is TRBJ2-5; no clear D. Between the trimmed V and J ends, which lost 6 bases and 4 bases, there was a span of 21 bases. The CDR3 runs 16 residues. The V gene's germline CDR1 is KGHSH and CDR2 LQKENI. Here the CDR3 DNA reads TGTGCCAGCTCGGTAACCCCCAGCCCGGGTGGAGAGACCCAGTACTTC. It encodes CASSVTPSPGGETQYF. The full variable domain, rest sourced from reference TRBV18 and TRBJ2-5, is NAGVMQNPRHLVRRRGQEARLRCSPMKGHSHVYWYRQLPEEGLKFMVYLQKENIIDESGMPKERFSAEFPKEGPSILRIQQVVRGDSAAYFCASSVTPSPGGETQYFGPGTRLLVL.

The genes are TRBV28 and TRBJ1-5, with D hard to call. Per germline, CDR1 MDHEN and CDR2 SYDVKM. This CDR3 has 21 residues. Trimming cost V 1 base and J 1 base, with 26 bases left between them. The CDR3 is CASSLSLLGPEGGVSNQPQHF. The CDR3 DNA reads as TGTGCCAGCAGTTTATCTCTCCTCGGCCCCGAGGGCGGGGTAAGCAATCAGCCCCAGCATTTT.

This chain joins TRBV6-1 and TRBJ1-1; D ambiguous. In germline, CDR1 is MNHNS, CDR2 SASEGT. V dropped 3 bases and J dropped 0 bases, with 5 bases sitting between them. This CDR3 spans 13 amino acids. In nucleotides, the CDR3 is TGTGCCAGCAGTGACTCAATGAACACTGAAGCTTTCTTT. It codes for CASSDSMNTEAFF.

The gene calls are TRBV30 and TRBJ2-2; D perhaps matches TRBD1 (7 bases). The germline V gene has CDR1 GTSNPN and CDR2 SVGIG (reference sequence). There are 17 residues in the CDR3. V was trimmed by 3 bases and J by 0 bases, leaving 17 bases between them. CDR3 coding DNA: TGTGCCTGGAGGGGAAGACAGGGAGGCGCGAACACCGGGGAGCTGTTTTTT. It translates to CAWRGRQGGANTGELFF.

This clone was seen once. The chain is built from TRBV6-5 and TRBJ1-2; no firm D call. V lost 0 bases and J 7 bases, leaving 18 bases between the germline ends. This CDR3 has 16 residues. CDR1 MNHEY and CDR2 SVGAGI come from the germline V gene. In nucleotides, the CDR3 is TGTGCCAGCAGTTACTCATCATGGACGGGATACAGTGGCTACACCTTC. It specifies CASSYSSWTGYSGYTF.

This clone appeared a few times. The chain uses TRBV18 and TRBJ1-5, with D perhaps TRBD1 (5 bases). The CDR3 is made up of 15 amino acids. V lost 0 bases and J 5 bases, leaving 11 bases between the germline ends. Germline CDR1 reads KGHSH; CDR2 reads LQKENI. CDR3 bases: TGTGCCAGCTCACCACCGGGGCAGGGTTATCAGCCCCAGCATTTT. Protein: CASSPPGQGYQPQHF.

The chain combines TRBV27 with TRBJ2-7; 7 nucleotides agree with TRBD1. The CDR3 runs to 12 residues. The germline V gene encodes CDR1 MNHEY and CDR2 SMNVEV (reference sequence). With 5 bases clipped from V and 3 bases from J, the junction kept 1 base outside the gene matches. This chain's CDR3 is CASSTGDYEQYF. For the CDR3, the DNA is TGTGCCAGCAGTACAGGGGACTACGAGCAGTACTTC.

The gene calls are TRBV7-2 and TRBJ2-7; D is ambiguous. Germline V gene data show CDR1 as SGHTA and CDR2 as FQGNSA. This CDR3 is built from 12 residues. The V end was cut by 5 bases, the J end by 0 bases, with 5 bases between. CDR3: CASSPPSYEQYF. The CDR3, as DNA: TGTGCCAGCAGCCCGCCCTCCTACGAGCAGTACTTC.

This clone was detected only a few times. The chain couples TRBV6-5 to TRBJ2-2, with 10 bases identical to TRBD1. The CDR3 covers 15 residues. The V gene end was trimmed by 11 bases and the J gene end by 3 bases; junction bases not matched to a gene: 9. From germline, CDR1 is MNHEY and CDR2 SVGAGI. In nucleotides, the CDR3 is TGTGCCTACACTAGACAGGGGGCGGACACCGGGGAGCTGTTTTTT. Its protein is CAYTRQGADTGELFF.

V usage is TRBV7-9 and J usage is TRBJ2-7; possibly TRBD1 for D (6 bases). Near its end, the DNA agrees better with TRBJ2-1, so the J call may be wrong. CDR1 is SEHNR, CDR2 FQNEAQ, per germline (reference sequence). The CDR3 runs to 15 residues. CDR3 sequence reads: CASREQGRSYNEQFF. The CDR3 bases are TGTGCCAGCCGCGAACAGGGACGCTCCTACAATGAGCAGTTCTTC.